These 3 T cell receptor beta chains originate from one sample sequenced in a study of blood T cell repertoires in COVID-19. Data came from immunoSEQ multiplex PCR; TCRdb stores just in-frame clones and leaves some out. This table has 200,000 to 300,000 clones, roughly 86% appearing once. The specimen was peripheral blood. Source of these receptors: a woman under 40 with acute or convalescent COVID-19.

This sequence joins TRBV4-2 and TRBJ1-1; tentatively, D is TRBD1 (5 bases). Trimming shortened V by 0 bases and J by 4 bases, and 12 bases separated the two germline ends. Germline CDR1 LGHNA, CDR2 YNFKEQ. This CDR3 has 15 residues. The CDR3 region is CASSQEGMGRTEAFF. In nucleotides, the CDR3 is TGTGCCAGCAGCCAAGAAGGCATGGGGCGCACTGAAGCTTTCTTT.

This sequence joins TRBV13 and TRBJ2-5; TRBD2 is a possible D gene (5 bases). Trimming shortened V by 4 bases and J by 2 bases, and 17 bases separated the two germline ends. Germline V CDR1 and CDR2: PRHDT, FYEKMQ (reference sequence). The CDR3 runs 16 residues. CDR3 region: CASSSTWELGQETQYF. CDR3 DNA sequence: TGTGCCAGCAGCTCAACATGGGAGTTGGGACAAGAGACCCAGTACTTC. Using reference TRBV13 and TRBJ2-5 for the parts outside the CDR3, the full variable domain is AAGVIQSPRHLIKEKRETATLKCYPIPRHDTVYWYQQGPGQDPQFLISFYEKMQSDKGSIPDRFSAQQFSDYHSELNMSSLELGDSALYFCASSSTWELGQETQYFGPGTRLLVL.

The chain combines TRBV6-6 with TRBJ2-5; no clear D gene. This CDR3 has 14 amino acids. Germline CDR1 reads MNHNY; CDR2 reads SVGAGI (reference sequence). V was pared by 2 bases and J by 2 bases, with 9 bases between. The CDR3 is CASSYVGSQETQYF. For the CDR3, the DNA is TGTGCCAGCAGTTACGTCGGGTCTCAAGAGACCCAGTACTTC.